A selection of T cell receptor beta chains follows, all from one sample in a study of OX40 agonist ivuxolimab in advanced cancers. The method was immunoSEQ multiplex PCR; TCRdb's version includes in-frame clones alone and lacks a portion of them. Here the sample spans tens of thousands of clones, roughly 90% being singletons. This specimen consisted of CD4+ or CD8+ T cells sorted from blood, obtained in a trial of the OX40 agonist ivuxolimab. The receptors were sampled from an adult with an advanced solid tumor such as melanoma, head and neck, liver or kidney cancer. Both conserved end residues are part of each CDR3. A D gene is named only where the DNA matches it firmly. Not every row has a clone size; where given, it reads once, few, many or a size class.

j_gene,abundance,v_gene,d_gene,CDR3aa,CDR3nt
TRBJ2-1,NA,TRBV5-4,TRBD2,CASSHKREEHNEQFF,TGTGCCAGCAGTCACAAGCGGGAGGAACACAATGAGCAGTTCTTC
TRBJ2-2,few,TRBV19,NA,CASNGAGTANTGELFF,TGTGCCAGTAATGGGGCGGGGACAGCGAACACCGGGGAGCTGTTTTTT
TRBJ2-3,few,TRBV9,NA,CASSARDPRGTATQYF,TGTGCCAGCAGCGCCCGGGACCCCCGAGGAACAGCTACGCAGTATTTT
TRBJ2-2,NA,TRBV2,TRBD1,CASSEAPGTGFGGELFF,TGTGCCAGCAGTGAAGCCCCCGGGACAGGGTTTGGCGGGGAGCTGTTTTTT
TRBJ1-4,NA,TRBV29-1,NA,CSVNSMDGGKLFF,TGCAGCGTTAACTCTATGGACGGAGGAAAACTGTTTTTT
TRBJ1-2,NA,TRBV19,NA,CASSIYGDAGYTF,TGTGCCAGTAGTATCTATGGGGATGCGGGCTACACCTTC
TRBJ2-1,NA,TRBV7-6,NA,CASSLERISYNEQFF,TGTGCCAGCAGCCTCGAGCGTATTTCCTACAATGAGCAGTTCTTC
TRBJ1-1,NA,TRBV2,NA,CASSAGGAIVGAFF,TGTGCCAGCAGTGCAGGCGGTGCCATAGTTGGAGCTTTCTTT
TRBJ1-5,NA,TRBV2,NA,CASSEARVSNQPQHF,TGTGCCAGCAGTGAAGCCCGGGTCAGCAATCAGCCCCAGCATTTT
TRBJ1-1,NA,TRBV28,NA,CASWGGKNTEAFF,TGTGCCAGCTGGGGAGGAAAGAACACTGAAGCTTTCTTT
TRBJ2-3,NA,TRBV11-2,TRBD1,CASSFTGGAGNADTQYF,TGTGCCAGCAGCTTTACAGGGGGCGCGGGGAACGCAGATACGCAGTATTTT
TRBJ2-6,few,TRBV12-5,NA,CASGYPRSSGANVLTF,TGTGCTAGTGGTTACCCCCGGAGCTCTGGGGCCAACGTCCTGACTTTC
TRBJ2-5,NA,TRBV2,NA,CASSEAYLFGETQYF,TGTGCCAGCAGTGAAGCATACCTGTTCGGTGAGACCCAGTACTTC
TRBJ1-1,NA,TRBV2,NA,CASSGNPLRTEAFF,TGTGCCAGCAGTGGGAATCCCCTGAGAACTGAAGCTTTCTTT
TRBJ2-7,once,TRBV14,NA,CASSQTNKQYF,TGTGCCAGCAGCCAGACGAACAAGCAGTACTTC
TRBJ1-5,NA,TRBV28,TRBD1,CASSTGQGMGQPQHF,TGTGCCAGCAGTACGGGACAGGGGATGGGTCAGCCCCAGCATTTT
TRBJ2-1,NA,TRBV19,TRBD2,CASSELAGSYNEQFF,TGTGCCAGTAGTGAACTAGCGGGATCCTACAATGAGCAGTTCTTC
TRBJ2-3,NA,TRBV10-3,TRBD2,CAISGVAGGSTDTQYF,TGTGCCATCAGTGGGGTAGCGGGAGGGAGCACAGATACGCAGTATTTT
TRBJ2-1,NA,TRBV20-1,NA,CSARAPLGQFF,TGCAGTGCTAGAGCTCCCTTGGGGCAGTTCTTC
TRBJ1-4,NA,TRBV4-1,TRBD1,CASSREGDSLNEKLFF,TGCGCCAGCAGTCGCGAGGGGGACAGCCTAAATGAAAAACTGTTTTTT
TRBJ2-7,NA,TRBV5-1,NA,CASSLDLLYEQYF,TGCGCCAGCAGCTTGGATCTTCTCTACGAGCAGTACTTC
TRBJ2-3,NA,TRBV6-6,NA,CASRRDGLDTQYF,TGTGCCAGCAGGCGGGACGGGTTAGATACGCAGTATTTT
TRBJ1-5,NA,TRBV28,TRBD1,CASSPGTVNQPQHF,TGTGCCAGCAGTCCAGGGACAGTCAATCAGCCCCAGCATTTT
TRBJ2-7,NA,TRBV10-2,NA,CASSGRGGTEQYF,TGCGCCAGCAGTGGCCGAGGGGGGACCGAGCAGTACTTC
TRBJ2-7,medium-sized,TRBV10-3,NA,CAISEEIGYEQYF,TGTGCCATCAGTGAGGAGATCGGCTACGAGCAGTACTTC